This T cell receptor (beta chain) was identified during a study of cytomegalovirus exposure and HLA in healthy donors. Study-level points and caveats: It was about 150 TCR beta chains that were listed as cytomegalovirus-associated.

For this clone: The target antigen is unknown.

The PCR was carried out with 60 Vbeta primers and 13 Jbeta primers. Libraries were prepared by immunoSEQ multiplex PCR; TCRdb keeps only in-frame clonotypes and omits some of them. The repertoire has some 61,000 clones, around four fifths of them found once; the top ten carry approximately 7%. Trimming pared 2 bases from V and 6 bases from J, leaving 11 bases between. This CDR3 is built from 13 residues. Germline assignment: CDR1 MDHEN and CDR2 SYDVKM. This sequence joins TRBV28 and TRBJ2-7; D unresolved. The sequence was obtained from a human donor in good health. The sequenced material came from PBMCs. DNA for the CDR3: TGTGCCAGCAGTTTACCCCCCCCGTCCGAGCAGTACTTC. It is translated as CASSLPPPSEQYF.